Listed below are T cell receptor beta chains from one sample, sequenced in a study of shared clonotypes between healthy human individuals. Sequencing was performed with immunoSEQ multiplex PCR; in TCRdb, only in-frame clones are kept and a portion is missing. This table holds millions of clones, 80% to 95% found once. Sequenced input: naive CD4+ T cells from PBMCs. These receptors all come from a man aged 18 to 30 in good health. Some clones in this sample may be carry-over from other donors' samples. The CDR3 runs from the conserved cysteine through the conserved F or W. A D gene is named only where the DNA matches it firmly. The size field is filled for only some rows; it gives once, few, many or a size class.

d_gene: .; j_gene: TRBJ2-7; abundance: .; v_gene: TRBV5-1; CDR3nt: TGCGCCAGCAGCTTGGGGGGGACGAGATCCTACGAGCAGTACTTC; CDR3aa: CASSLGGTRSYEQYF
d_gene: .; j_gene: TRBJ2-2; abundance: .; v_gene: TRBV27; CDR3nt: TGTGCCAGCCGCGACGACACCCTCGGGGAATCCGGGGAGCTGTTTTTT; CDR3aa: CASRDDTLGESGELFF
d_gene: .; j_gene: TRBJ1-1; abundance: once; v_gene: TRBV29-1; CDR3nt: TGCAGCGTTGAAGAGGTCGCTCGGGGGCCTCCTTTCTTT; CDR3aa: CSVEEVARGPPFF
d_gene: .; j_gene: TRBJ2-2; abundance: .; v_gene: TRBV28; CDR3nt: TGTGCCAGCAGCCTCATATTGGGGCGGGTCCGAACCGGGGAGCTGTTTTTT; CDR3aa: CASSLILGRVRTGELFF
d_gene: .; j_gene: TRBJ2-7; abundance: .; v_gene: TRBV19; CDR3nt: TGTGCCAGTAGTCCCTTTGGGGATTCTATTGTAAGCGAGCAGTACTTC; CDR3aa: CASSPFGDSIVSEQYF
d_gene: TRBD2; j_gene: TRBJ2-7; abundance: .; v_gene: TRBV7-3; CDR3nt: TGTGCCAGCAGCCCCGGGGGGGCATCCTACGAGCAGTACTTC; CDR3aa: CASSPGGASYEQYF
d_gene: .; j_gene: TRBJ2-3; abundance: .; v_gene: TRBV2; CDR3nt: TGTGCCAGCACGGTTTCGGCAGATACGCAGTATTTT; CDR3aa: CASTVSADTQYF
d_gene: TRBD2; j_gene: TRBJ2-1; abundance: .; v_gene: TRBV9; CDR3nt: TGTGCCAGCAGCGTTCGTCCTAGCGGGAGGTGGGGTCGGAATGAGCAGTTCTTC; CDR3aa: CASSVRPSGRWGRNEQFF
d_gene: .; j_gene: TRBJ1-3; abundance: once; v_gene: TRBV29-1; CDR3nt: TGCAGCGTACTACAGGGACTCGGAAACACCATATATTTT; CDR3aa: CSVLQGLGNTIYF
d_gene: .; j_gene: TRBJ2-5; abundance: .; v_gene: TRBV7-9; CDR3nt: TGTGCCAGCAGCTTATCGGCGGGTAACCAAGAGACCCAGTACTTC; CDR3aa: CASSLSAGNQETQYF
d_gene: TRBD1; j_gene: TRBJ1-5; abundance: .; v_gene: TRBV7-9; CDR3nt: TGTGCCAGCAGCCAGGGGGGGAATCAGCCCCAGCATTTT; CDR3aa: CASSQGGNQPQHF
d_gene: TRBD2; j_gene: TRBJ2-1; abundance: .; v_gene: TRBV28; CDR3nt: TGTGCCAGCAGTTCCCCCGGGGTAGCGGGAGGGCCCAGCTCCTACAATGAGCAGTTCTTC; CDR3aa: CASSSPGVAGGPSSYNEQFF
d_gene: .; j_gene: TRBJ1-5; abundance: .; v_gene: TRBV9; CDR3nt: TGTGCCAGCAGCGTTGATGAGGGTAGAAATCAGCCCCAGCATTTT; CDR3aa: CASSVDEGRNQPQHF
d_gene: .; j_gene: TRBJ1-3; abundance: .; v_gene: TRBV2; CDR3nt: TGTGCCAGCAGAGCTACAGAGTCTGGAAACACCATATATTTT; CDR3aa: CASRATESGNTIYF
d_gene: TRBD1; j_gene: TRBJ1-1; abundance: .; v_gene: TRBV5-1; CDR3nt: TGCGCCAGCAGCTTGCGCCGAATAACAGGGGGCGCCGGGTCTTTCACTGAAGCTTTCTTT; CDR3aa: CASSLRRITGGAGSFTEAFF
d_gene: .; j_gene: TRBJ1-5; abundance: .; v_gene: TRBV9; CDR3nt: TGTGCCAGCAGGGGTTATAGCAATCAGCCCCAGCATTTT; CDR3aa: CASRGYSNQPQHF
d_gene: TRBD1; j_gene: TRBJ1-5; abundance: once; v_gene: TRBV4-2; CDR3nt: TGTGCCAGCAGCCAGACAGGGGGCCCCTATAGCAATCAGCCCCAGCATTTT; CDR3aa: CASSQTGGPYSNQPQHF
d_gene: .; j_gene: TRBJ2-1; abundance: .; v_gene: TRBV4-1; CDR3nt: TGCGCCAGCAGCCGGAACACTAGGGGCCATTACAATGAGCAGTTCTTC; CDR3aa: CASSRNTRGHYNEQFF
d_gene: .; j_gene: TRBJ2-7; abundance: .; v_gene: TRBV5-1; CDR3nt: TGCGCCAGCAGCTTGGGGCAGGGGATGCGGTACGAGCAGTACTTC; CDR3aa: CASSLGQGMRYEQYF
d_gene: TRBD1; j_gene: TRBJ2-7; abundance: once; v_gene: TRBV9; CDR3nt: TGTGCCAGCAGCGCCGGGACAGGGATCTCCTACGAGCAGTACTTC; CDR3aa: CASSAGTGISYEQYF
d_gene: TRBD1; j_gene: TRBJ1-1; abundance: .; v_gene: TRBV18; CDR3nt: TGTGCCAGCTCCCACGGACAGGCGAACACTGAAGCTTTCTTT; CDR3aa: CASSHGQANTEAFF
d_gene: .; j_gene: TRBJ1-3; abundance: .; v_gene: TRBV6-5; CDR3nt: TGTGCCAGCGCCCCCTGGGCAGCTGGAAACACCATATATTTT; CDR3aa: CASAPWAAGNTIYF
d_gene: TRBD2; j_gene: TRBJ2-7; abundance: .; v_gene: TRBV27; CDR3nt: TGTGCCAGCAGTTTAGAACTAGCGGTAGGGGAGCAGTACTTC; CDR3aa: CASSLELAVGEQYF
d_gene: .; j_gene: TRBJ1-2; abundance: .; v_gene: TRBV6-5; CDR3nt: TGTGCCAGCGCGGGGAACTATGGCTACACCTTC; CDR3aa: CASAGNYGYTF
d_gene: .; j_gene: TRBJ2-7; abundance: .; v_gene: TRBV28; CDR3nt: TGTGCCAGCAGCCGCCCGGACGAGCAGTACTTC; CDR3aa: CASSRPDEQYF
d_gene: .; j_gene: TRBJ1-3; abundance: once; v_gene: TRBV6-6; CDR3nt: TGTGCCAGCAGCAAACAGGGTTTAGGTTCTGGAAACACCATATATTTT; CDR3aa: CASSKQGLGSGNTIYF
d_gene: TRBD1; j_gene: TRBJ1-2; abundance: .; v_gene: TRBV7-9; CDR3nt: TGTGCCAGCAGCTTGGGCTCAGGGGGTGAACGTTATGGCTACACCTTC; CDR3aa: CASSLGSGGERYGYTF
d_gene: .; j_gene: TRBJ1-2; abundance: .; v_gene: TRBV28; CDR3nt: TGTGCCAGCAGTTATTCCCGGGAAGTATTAGGCTACACCTTC; CDR3aa: CASSYSREVLGYTF
d_gene: .; j_gene: TRBJ2-5; abundance: .; v_gene: TRBV11-2; CDR3nt: TGTGCCAGCAGCTCCCAGGCGGTCCCTATAGAGACCCAGTACTTC; CDR3aa: CASSSQAVPIETQYF
d_gene: .; j_gene: TRBJ2-7; abundance: .; v_gene: TRBV5-1; CDR3nt: TGCGCCAGCAGCTTGGCTATGGGACCCAGCTCCTACGAGCAGTACTTC; CDR3aa: CASSLAMGPSSYEQYF
d_gene: .; j_gene: TRBJ1-3; abundance: .; v_gene: TRBV11-3; CDR3nt: TGTGCCAGCAGCTTCTCCAGGCGGGGCGCCGGAAACACCATATATTTT; CDR3aa: CASSFSRRGAGNTIYF
d_gene: .; j_gene: TRBJ2-1; abundance: .; v_gene: TRBV5-5; CDR3nt: TGTGCCAGCAGCTTTCCGAGCTACAATGAGCAGTTCTTC; CDR3aa: CASSFPSYNEQFF
d_gene: TRBD1; j_gene: TRBJ1-1; abundance: few; v_gene: TRBV28; CDR3nt: TGTGCCAGCAGTTCCGCGGACAGGGAAAAGACTTTCTTT; CDR3aa: CASSSADREKTFF
d_gene: TRBD1; j_gene: TRBJ1-1; abundance: .; v_gene: TRBV6-1; CDR3nt: TGTGCCAGCATCGCGGGACAGGGGGCTCGGACTGAAGCTTTCTTT; CDR3aa: CASIAGQGARTEAFF
d_gene: TRBD1; j_gene: TRBJ1-2; abundance: .; v_gene: TRBV2; CDR3nt: TGTGCCAGCAGTGTCGGACAGGTCTATGGCTACACCTTC; CDR3aa: CASSVGQVYGYTF
d_gene: .; j_gene: TRBJ1-5; abundance: .; v_gene: TRBV7-2; CDR3nt: TGTGCCAGCAGCTTAGCTTATGCGGAAAATCAGCCCCAGCATTTT; CDR3aa: CASSLAYAENQPQHF
d_gene: TRBD1; j_gene: TRBJ1-5; abundance: .; v_gene: TRBV6-5; CDR3nt: TGTGCCAGCAGACGGACAGGGAATAGCAATCAGCCCCAGCATTTT; CDR3aa: CASRRTGNSNQPQHF
d_gene: .; j_gene: TRBJ2-3; abundance: .; v_gene: TRBV5-1; CDR3nt: TGCGCCAGCAGCTTCAGCGTGCGGGCAGATACGCAGTATTTT; CDR3aa: CASSFSVRADTQYF
d_gene: .; j_gene: TRBJ1-5; abundance: .; v_gene: TRBV5-6; CDR3nt: TGTGCCAGCAGCTTGGGTGGCCGGGTGGTCGATCAGCCCCAGCATTTT; CDR3aa: CASSLGGRVVDQPQHF
d_gene: .; j_gene: TRBJ1-1; abundance: .; v_gene: TRBV7-9; CDR3nt: TGTGCCAGCAGCTTAGGTGGGACCCACGGCACTGAAGCTTTCTTT; CDR3aa: CASSLGGTHGTEAFF
d_gene: TRBD2; j_gene: TRBJ2-7; abundance: .; v_gene: TRBV7-2; CDR3nt: TGTGCCAGCAGCTTAGTCTCGGCTAGCGGCTACGAGCAGTACTTC; CDR3aa: CASSLVSASGYEQYF
d_gene: .; j_gene: TRBJ2-1; abundance: .; v_gene: TRBV28; CDR3nt: TGTGCCAGCAGCCCCTACAATGAGCAGTTCTTC; CDR3aa: CASSPYNEQFF
d_gene: TRBD1; j_gene: TRBJ2-5; abundance: .; v_gene: TRBV28; CDR3nt: TGTGCCAGCAGCCACGGGACAGGGGGAATTGGTCAGGAGACCCAGTACTTC; CDR3aa: CASSHGTGGIGQETQYF
d_gene: .; j_gene: TRBJ2-1; abundance: .; v_gene: TRBV28; CDR3nt: TGTGCCAGCACACAACCGGCGGGACTGGGAAACACTGAGCAGTTCTTC; CDR3aa: CASTQPAGLGNTEQFF
d_gene: .; j_gene: TRBJ2-1; abundance: .; v_gene: TRBV7-2; CDR3nt: TGTGCCAGCAGCTTAGCCGGACACTACTACAATGAGCAGTTCTTC; CDR3aa: CASSLAGHYYNEQFF
d_gene: .; j_gene: TRBJ2-5; abundance: .; v_gene: TRBV9; CDR3nt: TGTGCCAGCAGCGCCTCAGGGGGGGAAGAGACCCAGTACTTC; CDR3aa: CASSASGGEETQYF
d_gene: .; j_gene: TRBJ2-7; abundance: few; v_gene: TRBV2; CDR3nt: TGTGCCAGCAGGGGGGACGGGGCTTGGGAGCAGTACTTC; CDR3aa: CASRGDGAWEQYF